Below are 4 T cell receptor beta chains sequenced from a single sample in a study of T cell changes during pregnancy in multiple sclerosis. Only in-frame clones appear in the TCRdb table, and some are missing; sequencing was by immunoSEQ multiplex PCR. The table includes under 2,500 clones, 80% detected once. Sequencing was performed on CD4+ T cells from PBMCs (not recorded whether the cells were cultured). These TCRs come from a female patient with multiple sclerosis, enrolled in a pregnancy study. Some clones in this sample may be carry-over from other donors' samples.

The chain recombines TRBV9 with TRBJ2-2; D gene unclear. Per the germline V gene, CDR1 is SGDLS and CDR2 is YYNGEE. The CDR3 has 14 residues. Trimming shortened V by 4 bases and J by 3 bases, and 10 bases separated the two germline ends. Written as DNA, the CDR3 is TGTGCCAGCAGCCACCGTAGTTACACCGGGGAGCTGTTTTTT. Its protein product is CASSHRSYTGELFF.

This chain joins TRBV2 and TRBJ2-1; 10 positions match TRBD2. This CDR3 has 14 amino acids. Trimming removed 6 bases from V and 7 bases from J; junction bases left unmatched: 6. Germline V gene lookup returns CDR1 SNHLY and CDR2 FYNNEI. CDR3 nucleotides: TGTGCCAGCAGCCGGAGCGGGGGGGTAAATGAGCAGTTCTTC. This gives the protein CASSRSGGVNEQFF.

Only a few counts were recorded for this clone. A much bigger clone sits one base away, suggesting this may be a read error. The chain joins TRBV19 to TRBJ1-5; tentatively, D is TRBD1 (6 bases). Germline CDR1 and CDR2: LNHDA and SQIVND (reference sequence). The ends were cut back, 0 bases at V and 11 bases at J, with 14 bases in the middle. The CDR3 totals 14 residues. The CDR3 loop is CASSIDLWGAAQHF. The CDR3 bases are TGTGCCAGTAGTATAGATCTATGGGGGGCGGCCCAGCATTTT.

This chain connects TRBV7-9 to TRBJ1-1, with 9 bases that match TRBD1. Trimming removed 5 bases from V and 6 bases from J; junction bases left unmatched: 4. CDR1 is SEHNR and CDR2 is FQNEAQ in the germline V gene (reference sequence). The CDR3 covers 13 residues. The CDR3 nucleotides are TGTGCCAGCAGCCCAGGGACAGGGTCTGAAGCTTTCTTT. Translation gives CASSPGTGSEAFF.